The present T cell receptor beta chain was sequenced within a study of CD4+ T cells in melanoma. The germline V gene encodes CDR1 SGDLS and CDR2 YYNGEE. The germline V and J ends were trimmed by 4 bases and 2 bases, with 15 bases remaining between them. The length of the CDR3 is 15 residues. The study's findings and limits: Diverse differentiation states were reported for melanoma neoantigen-specific CD4+ T cells. A reported correlation linked neoantigen-specific CD4+ T cells to CD8+, macrophage and B cell function.

Sequencing used immunoSEQ multiplex PCR; TCRdb keeps in-frame clones, though not all of them. The sample has roughly 13,000 clones, over 65% seen once. About this clone: As yet, its antigen is unknown.

Material for sequencing was cells from a culture (not recorded whether cultured in vitro). The chain uses TRBV9 and TRBJ1-2, with no clear D. This sequence originates from a human donor with melanoma. The chain's CDR3 is CASSLRGGMNYGYTF. Here the CDR3 DNA reads TGTGCCAGCAGCCTTCGAGGAGGCATGAACTATGGCTACACCTTC.